The clone carrying this T cell receptor beta chain has just a few counts. The sample is drawn from a study of response to subunit inactivated influenza vaccine. TCRdb re-called the RT-PCR reads with MiXCR, one entry per CDR3 protein. The sample consists of a few hundred thousand distinct CDR3 sequences, roughly 10% of them appearing once. This CDR3 spans 14 amino acids. V lost 6 bases and J lost 1; bases outside the gene matches: 6. The germline V gene encodes CDR1 SEHNR and CDR2 FQNEAQ (reference sequence). A further study also used this sample, focusing on T cells expressing NK-cell markers. As that report states: Researchers built TCR beta cDNA using 5'RACE template switching with UMIs. In a handful of donors, dominant clonotypes made up about 28.3-60.1% of CD3+CD56-NKG2C+ cells.

The V and J genes are TRBV7-9 and TRBJ2-7; 7 bases fit TRBD2. Sequencing was performed on PBMCs from blood, taken on the day of vaccination. The TCR sequence derives from a man aged 45-65 years who received an inactivated influenza vaccine. DNA of the CDR3: TGTGCCAGCAGAGGGGCGGGACTATCCTACGAGCAGTACTTC. Amino acids: CASRGAGLSYEQYF.